This record concerns one TCR beta chain sequence. What it binds is not known. These data originate in a study of T cells after yellow fever vaccination. Whole-study context: SMART-Seq v4 Ultra Low Input prepared the low-cell-number fractions. Whole-study findings and limits: Among all clonotypes, a small share was observed in both CD4 and CD8 compartments. A large majority of primary-vaccination clones showed up again after the booster (around 96% CD4, roughly 91% CD8). The secondary response showed a weaker magnitude and a faster peak, day 5 versus 15.

Each CDR3 protein is one row after TCRdb ran MiXCR on the 5' RACE reads. The sample lists around 310,000 distinct CDR3 sequences, 3% to 4.5% seen once, with around 24% in the top ten. Sequencing was performed on PBMCs, taken 5 days after the yellow fever booster vaccination. This receptor was identified in a man between 18 and 29 years old who received the YFV17D yellow fever vaccine.

The CDR3: CASRVQGEGTNEKLFF. CDR3 DNA: TGTGCCAGCAGAGTACAGGGGGAAGGAACTAATGAAAAACTGTTTTTT. The rearrangement joins TRBV27 to TRBJ1-4; 8 bases fit TRBD1. CDR1 and CDR2 from the germline V gene are MNHEY and SMNVEV (reference sequence). The CDR3 contains 16 residues. The J segment lost 1 base and the V segment lost 6 bases, leaving 7 bases of the junction unmatched.